This T cell receptor (beta chain) was sequenced during a study of cytomegalovirus exposure and HLA in healthy donors. Study at large: Among around 200 million T cells, an earlier analysis found around 100 million unique TCR beta sequences. The study, taken as a whole, reports: V- and J-gene trimming in TCR beta was tied to a missense DCLRE1C variant by an analysis performed later. Most TCR sequences were seen very rarely across donors, but some public TCRs occurred in many.

Unrecorded immune exposure was likely among donors, who were nominally healthy when sampled. In this sample, this clone turned up a few times. Its antigen is currently unknown. The PCR had 60 Vbeta and 13 Jbeta primers. Here immunoSEQ multiplex PCR was the method, and the copy in TCRdb shows in-frame clones only, minus some. This sample yields fewer than 150,000 clones, of which 15% are seen a single time; 1.9% belongs to the top ten. The germline V gene has CDR1 MNHEY and CDR2 SVGAGI. Trimming took 2 bases from V and 4 from J, leaving 8 bases between them. CDR3 length equals 13 residues. Specimen: PBMCs. V usage is TRBV6-5 and J usage is TRBJ1-1, with D possibly TRBD1 on 6 matching bases. This clonotype originated in a woman aged 18-29 years in good health and CMV-seronegative. CDR3 coding DNA: TGTGCCAGCAGTTACGCGGGGGCCACTGAAGCTTTCTTT. Its translation: CASSYAGATEAFF.